The 27 T cell receptor beta chains below come from one sample, sequenced in a study of beta chain features in type 1 diabetes. Sequencing targeted expressed TCRB transcripts, as all isolated RNA had been reverse transcribed. Measured with immunoSEQ multiplex PCR; TCRdb has only the in-frame clones, and not every one. Seen here are 200,000 to 250,000 clones, over 8.5% observed once, and the top ten hold about 0.037%. The source material was naive CD4+ T cells from blood. The receptors originated from a woman younger than 30 in good health.

The table lists this clone with a few counts. This chain joins TRBV2 and TRBJ1-3, with TRBD1 matching over 7 bases. Germline loops: CDR1 SNHLY, CDR2 FYNNEI. This CDR3 contains 16 residues. Losses at the gene ends were 5 bases for V and 0 bases for J; bases not matched to a gene: 7. CDR3 in DNA: TGTGCCAGCAGTTGGGGACAGCGCAACTCTGGAAACACCATATATTTT. Translation gives CASSWGQRNSGNTIYF.

This clone was found a few times. The V and J genes are TRBV4-1 and TRBJ2-2, with 11 bases lining up with TRBD1. The junction had 5 bases not matched to a gene; V was cut back by 5 bases and J by 6 bases. This CDR3 comprises 15 residues. Germline V gene lookup returns CDR1 MGHRA and CDR2 YSYEKL. CDR3: CASSTGQGDAGELFF. Written as DNA, the CDR3 is TGCGCCAGCAGCACGGGACAGGGGGACGCCGGGGAGCTGTTTTTT.

The chain combines TRBV6-5 with TRBJ2-7, with D possibly matching TRBD2 (6 bases). The germline CDR1 and CDR2 sequences are MNHEY and SVGAGI. The CDR3 runs 14 residues. Deletions cut 5 bases from V and 4 bases from J, with 15 bases between. CDR3 region: CASSKGPGDYEQYF. CDR3 DNA sequence: TGTGCCAGCAGTAAGGGACCGGGGGATTACGAGCAGTACTTC.

The chain has TRBV7-3 and TRBJ1-3; unclear D gene. Trimming removed 3 bases from V and 0 bases from J, with 9 bases in between. CDR1 and CDR2 from the germline V gene are SGHTA and FQGTGA. There are 15 residues in the CDR3. The CDR3 DNA is TGTGCCAGCAGCTTGACGGCTAGCTCTGGAAACACCATATATTTT. Its translation: CASSLTASSGNTIYF.

The chain combines TRBV10-2 with TRBJ2-3; a possible D gene is TRBD2 (6 bases). Germline lookup yields CDR1 WSHSY and CDR2 SAAADI. The CDR3 has 13 amino acids. V was clipped by 9 bases and J by 6 bases, with 16 bases between them. In DNA, the CDR3 is TGCGCCAGGTCCCGGGGGACGAGGGATACGCAGTATTTT. It codes for CARSRGTRDTQYF.

The rearrangement uses TRBV5-6 and TRBJ1-3; D may be TRBD1 (5 bases). The CDR3 runs 13 residues. The V end was cut by 0 bases, the J end by 8 bases, with 9 bases between. Per germline, CDR1 SGHDT and CDR2 YYEEEE. The CDR3 DNA reads TGTGCCAGCAGCTTGGCTGGGGCGCACACCATATATTTT. Amino acids: CASSLAGAHTIYF.

V gene TRBV19 combines with J gene TRBJ1-1; tentative D call: TRBD1 (5 bases). This CDR3 has 14 residues. Germline loops: CDR1 LNHDA, CDR2 SQIVND (reference sequence). Trimming removed 3 bases at V and 3 bases at J, with 11 bases between. The CDR3 sequence is CASSIPGPYTEAFF. The CDR3 nucleotides read TGTGCCAGTAGTATCCCAGGGCCTTACACTGAAGCTTTCTTT.

This clone has just a few counts. The chain couples TRBV11-2 to TRBJ2-7; TRBD2 agrees at 11 bases. The CDR3 covers 13 residues. With 7 bases clipped from V and 7 bases from J, the junction kept 6 bases outside the gene matches. CDR1 is SGHAT, CDR2 FQNNGV, per germline. In nucleotides, the CDR3 is TGTGCCAGCACCTTCGGACTAGCGGGTGAGCAGTACTTC. It translates to CASTFGLAGEQYF.

This sequence joins TRBV10-3 and TRBJ1-3; the D is unclear. CDR3 length: 15 residues. The germline V and J ends were trimmed by 1 base and 0 bases, with 7 bases remaining between them. CDR1 and CDR2 (germline): ENHRY, SYGVKD. As DNA, the CDR3 is TGTGCCATCAGTGAGTTCATGAGCTCTGGAAACACCATATATTTT. Its protein is CAISEFMSSGNTIYF.

The chain links TRBV5-1 to TRBJ2-3; 13 bases are a match to TRBD2. The CDR3 is 17 residues long. Per the germline V gene, CDR1 is SGHRS and CDR2 is YFSETQ. The V gene end was trimmed by 0 bases and the J gene end by 3 bases; junction bases not matched to a gene: 4. The CDR3 here is CASSLGLAGGKTDTQYF. The CDR3 bases are TGCGCCAGCAGCTTGGGACTAGCGGGGGGAAAGACAGATACGCAGTATTTT. The full variable domain, its missing parts supplied by reference TRBV5-1 and TRBJ2-3, is KAGVTQTPRYLIKTRGQQVTLSCSPISGHRSVSWYQQTPGQGLQFLFEYFSETQRNKGNFPGRFSGRQFSNSRSEMNVSTLELGDSALYLCASSLGLAGGKTDTQYFGPGTRLTVL.

In its sample, this clone was seen a few times. The rearrangement uses TRBV4-2 and TRBJ2-5; 13 bases agree with TRBD2. The CDR3 sequence is 16 residues long. The J segment lost 7 bases and the V segment lost 1 base, leaving 6 bases of the junction unmatched. Germline V lookup: CDR1 LGHNA, CDR2 YNFKEQ. CDR3 in DNA: TGTGCCAGCAGCCAAGCACTAGCGGGAGGGCAGGGGACCCAGTACTTC. The encoded protein is CASSQALAGGQGTQYF.

This clone was seen a handful of times. The chain combines TRBV6-1 with TRBJ2-5; 8 nucleotides line up with TRBD2. V shed 5 bases and J 4 bases; nucleotides not matched to a gene: 9. This CDR3 region has 15 residues. Germline CDR1 MNHNS, CDR2 SASEGT. In nucleotides, the CDR3 is TGTGCCAGCAGTTTAAAGGGACTAGTTAGAGAGACCCAGTACTTC. Protein sequence: CASSLKGLVRETQYF.

This clone was observed a handful of times. This chain connects TRBV2 to TRBJ2-3; D gene ambiguous. Germline V CDR1 and CDR2: SNHLY, FYNNEI. Deletions cut 8 bases from V and 7 bases from J, with 10 bases between. This CDR3 is built from 11 residues. DNA for the CDR3: TGTGCCAGCTTCAGGTCGAATACGCAGTATTTT. It translates to CASFRSNTQYF.

In its sample, this clone was seen a few times. The V gene is TRBV5-1, the J gene TRBJ2-1, with a weak D call TRBD2 (5 bases). CDR1 is SGHRS, CDR2 YFSETQ, per germline. CDR3 length equals 17 residues. Trimming stripped 0 bases from V and 1 base from J, with 14 bases between. The CDR3 is CASSLAGARRSYNEQFF. The CDR3 DNA sequence: TGCGCCAGCAGCTTGGCGGGCGCGCGGAGGTCCTACAATGAGCAGTTCTTC.

The chain employs TRBV6-6 and TRBJ2-5; D not certain. The length of the CDR3 is 13 residues. The germline CDR1 and CDR2 sequences are MNHNY and SVGAGI (reference sequence). V lost 2 bases to trimming and J lost 4 bases, with 8 bases between them. Here the CDR3 DNA reads TGTGCCAGCAGTTACCGTTCTTCAGAGACCCAGTACTTC. Protein sequence: CASSYRSSETQYF.

CDR3 DNA sequence: TGTGCCAGCAGCGTGGGACTAGCGGGTGCCAGCTCCTACAATGAGCAGTTCTTC. Translating gives CASSVGLAGASSYNEQFF. V gene TRBV9 combines with J gene TRBJ2-1, with 12 bases identical to TRBD2. Germline V gene sequence: CDR1 SGDLS, CDR2 YYNGEE. The V segment lost 2 bases and the J segment 0 bases; nucleotides outside the gene matches: 6. CDR3 length: 18 residues.

This clone has only a few counts. The gene calls are TRBV7-9 and TRBJ1-1; D not certain. Germline-derived CDR1 and CDR2 are SEHNR and FQNEAQ (reference sequence). This CDR3 region has 13 residues. The V and J ends lost 5 bases and 1 base respectively, with 8 bases between them. The CDR3 nucleotides are TGTGCCAGCAGCACGACACGGAACACTGAAGCTTTCTTT. Translating gives CASSTTRNTEAFF.

This rearrangement joins TRBV7-2 to TRBJ2-1; a weak D match, TRBD1 (5 bases). Trimming cost V 2 bases and J 0 bases, with 8 bases left between them. The germline gives CDR1 SGHTA, CDR2 FQGNSA. This CDR3 spans 15 amino acids. The chain's CDR3 is CASSLQGSSYNEQFF. CDR3 sequence (DNA): TGTGCCAGCAGCTTACAGGGAAGCTCCTACAATGAGCAGTTCTTC.

This clone was seen a few times. The genes are TRBV6-1 and TRBJ1-5, with 7 bases lining up with TRBD1. With 3 bases clipped from V and 4 bases from J, the junction kept 6 bases outside the gene matches. Germline values: CDR1 MNHNS, CDR2 SASEGT. The CDR3 sequence is 15 residues long. The DNA for the CDR3 is TGTGCCAGCAGTGAGGAAGGGGGCGTTAATCAGCCCCAGCATTTT. Translating gives CASSEEGGVNQPQHF.

The chain couples TRBV19 to TRBJ2-7; tentative D call: TRBD1 (5 bases). CDR1 and CDR2 from the germline V gene are LNHDA and SQIVND (reference sequence). V was shortened by 7 bases and J by 3 bases, with 13 bases between the two germline ends. The CDR3 totals 13 residues. As DNA, the CDR3 is TGTGCCAGTACTGGAGACAGTGGCTACGAGCAGTACTTC. It translates to CASTGDSGYEQYF.

The chain couples TRBV6-5 to TRBJ1-1; D is unclear. Germline V lookup: CDR1 MNHEY, CDR2 SVGAGI. The V end was cut by 6 bases, the J end by 4 bases, with 12 bases between. CDR3 length equals 13 residues. For the CDR3, the DNA is TGTGCCAGCAGGTTCGCCCGAGGCACTGAAGCTTTCTTT. Translation gives CASRFARGTEAFF.

The V gene is TRBV5-1, the J gene TRBJ1-6; the match to TRBD1 covers 7 bases. The CDR3 runs to 14 residues. The V gene end was trimmed by 0 bases and the J gene end by 7 bases; junction bases not matched to a gene: 1. Germline CDR1 and CDR2: SGHRS and YFSETQ. The CDR3 DNA reads as TGCGCCAGCAGCTTGGGGACAGGAAATTCACCCCTCCACTTT. This translates into CASSLGTGNSPLHF.

The gene calls are TRBV5-4 and TRBJ1-2; possible D gene TRBD1, 6 bases. Trimming removed 3 bases from V and 10 bases from J, with 13 bases in between. Germline CDR1 and CDR2: SGHNT and YYREEE (reference sequence). The CDR3 spans 12 residues. CDR3 DNA: TGTGCCAGCAGCTCGAGACAGGCGGACTACACCTTC. Translated: CASSSRQADYTF.

The DNA of the CDR3 is TGTGCCAGCAGCAGACGACTAGCGGGAGGCACAGATACGCAGTATTTT. Translated, it gives CASSRRLAGGTDTQYF. This chain uses TRBV7-6 with TRBJ2-3; TRBD2 matches 12 bases. V shed 5 bases and J 1 base; nucleotides not matched to a gene: 4. This CDR3 is built from 16 residues. Per the germline V gene, CDR1 is SGHVS and CDR2 is FNYEAQ.

This clone has only a few counts. The rearrangement joins TRBV27 to TRBJ2-7, with D perhaps TRBD2 (6 bases). Germline lookup yields CDR1 MNHEY and CDR2 SMNVEV (reference sequence). CDR3 length: 14 amino acids. With 5 bases removed from V and 7 bases from J, the gap between germline ends came to 18 bases. CDR3 region: CASSRAGGFGEQYF. CDR3 nucleotide sequence: TGTGCCAGCAGTCGGGCCGGGGGATTCGGAGAGCAGTACTTC.

This chain uses TRBV23-1 with TRBJ2-3; 7 bases map to TRBD1. TRBV23-1 is placed among ORFs of uncertain function. With V trimmed by 0 bases and J by 0 bases, 6 bases remained unmatched. The CDR3 runs 17 residues. Here the CDR3 DNA reads TGCGCCAGCAGTCAATCTGTCACAGGGGCTAGCACAGATACGCAGTATTTT. Translating it yields CASSQSVTGASTDTQYF.

There are many counts of this clone. Germline is not matched at one junction end, which may reflect a read error. The gene calls are TRBV19 and TRBJ2-7; D gene unclear. The CDR3 consists of 9 residues. In germline, CDR1 is LNHDA, CDR2 SQIVND (reference sequence). The CDR3 nucleotides are TGTGCCAGTAATCCTAAGAGGAACTTC. This gives the protein CASNPKRNF.